This TCR beta chain stems from a study of shared clonotypes between healthy human individuals. On the study more broadly: Per donor, three plates held CD4 naive cells, three held CD4 memory, two held CD8 naive and one held CD8 memory.

Several immunoSEQ plates received, in even portions, the genomic DNA of each subset. Libraries were prepared by immunoSEQ multiplex PCR; TCRdb keeps only in-frame clonotypes and omits some of them. The repertoire holds some 2.1 million clones, with around 93% as singletons. The study's findings and limits: Only blood was sampled; tissue repertoires likely differ. Lower generation probabilities were found for non-shared clonotypes than for those shared by all four donors.

CD45RO-negative cells were positively selected for CCR7, leaving out terminally differentiated effector memory CD45RA+ cells. Trimming removed 5 bases from V and 0 bases from J; junction bases left unmatched: 7. The CDR3 runs to 16 residues. CDR1 LNHDA and CDR2 SQIVND come from the germline V gene (reference sequence). The count of this clone is one. The antigen remains unidentified. Sequencing used naive CD8+ T cells from PBMCs. The chain couples TRBV19 to TRBJ2-7, with 10 bases aligning to TRBD1. The sequence derives from a man younger than 35 in good health. Some clones in this sample may be carry-over from other donors' samples. CDR3 loop: CASSHLRTGGSYEQYF. The CDR3 DNA reads TGTGCCAGTAGTCATCTGAGGACAGGGGGCTCCTACGAGCAGTACTTC.